A selection of T cell receptor beta chains follows, all from one sample in a study of blood T cell repertoires in COVID-19. Method: immunoSEQ multiplex PCR; TCRdb's copy keeps in-frame clones and lacks some. This table has roughly 120,000 clones, 90% to 95% appearing once. The source material was peripheral blood. The receptors were sampled from a man aged 50 to 60 with COVID-19, enrolled during active disease. CDR3s include the opening cysteine and the closing phenylalanine or tryptophan. Fields, in order: clone size, V gene, CDR3 protein. Clone size is given for some rows only: seen once, a few or many times, or a class if the clone is expanded.

clone size: once
V gene: TRBV2
CDR3 protein: CASNKDGQNTGELFF

clone size: -
V gene: TRBV19
CDR3 protein: CASTASGLAYNEQFF

clone size: -
V gene: TRBV27
CDR3 protein: CASQTGQGGSPLHF

clone size: -
V gene: TRBV5-6
CDR3 protein: CASSLGGAGNTIYF

clone size: -
V gene: TRBV4-1
CDR3 protein: CASSQVTATNEKLFF

clone size: -
V gene: TRBV5-1
CDR3 protein: CASSFGGEQFF

clone size: -
V gene: TRBV4-2
CDR3 protein: CASSQGPGTSGSGQETQYF

clone size: -
V gene: TRBV7-2
CDR3 protein: CASSLGSQTYGYTF

clone size: -
V gene: TRBV6-4
CDR3 protein: CASSMGTGGYEQFF

clone size: -
V gene: TRBV7-3
CDR3 protein: CASSLGGGANSPLHF

clone size: -
V gene: TRBV6-2/TRBV6-3
CDR3 protein: CASSPPGSGTDTQYF

clone size: few
V gene: TRBV27
CDR3 protein: CASRRVPEITDETQYF

clone size: -
V gene: TRBV15
CDR3 protein: CATSRERTGGSEAFF

clone size: -
V gene: TRBV5-6
CDR3 protein: CASSLTAGFGELFF

clone size: -
V gene: TRBV5-4
CDR3 protein: CASSRDRFSMNTEAFF

clone size: few
V gene: TRBV27
CDR3 protein: CASSPWGRQNEQYF

clone size: -
V gene: TRBV5-1
CDR3 protein: CASSLTTSGRATPYNEQFF

clone size: -
V gene: TRBV18
CDR3 protein: CASSLFDRLSGNTIYF

clone size: -
V gene: TRBV3-1/TRBV3-2
CDR3 protein: CASSQVPSSNEQFF

clone size: -
V gene: TRBV18
CDR3 protein: CASSPLVLSGDRTNTGELFF

clone size: -
V gene: TRBV11-2
CDR3 protein: CASSHGTPQSYEQYF

clone size: -
V gene: TRBV7-9
CDR3 protein: CASSVGLAGGIHEQYF

clone size: -
V gene: TRBV29-1
CDR3 protein: CSVELAGGETQYF

clone size: -
V gene: TRBV3-1/TRBV3-2
CDR3 protein: CASSQELAGFTGELFF

clone size: -
V gene: TRBV5-1
CDR3 protein: CASSLGLLALGDTQYF

clone size: -
V gene: TRBV6-5
CDR3 protein: CASRVAGVPLEQYF

clone size: -
V gene: TRBV6-2/TRBV6-3
CDR3 protein: CASSPLAFSKNIQYF

clone size: -
V gene: TRBV29-1
CDR3 protein: CSAGWGLSTGELFF

clone size: -
V gene: TRBV5-4
CDR3 protein: CASRLDRGAQETQYF

clone size: -
V gene: TRBV6-6
CDR3 protein: CASSPLLAGDSGELFF

clone size: -
V gene: TRBV19
CDR3 protein: CASSSRRLASTDTQYF

clone size: -
V gene: TRBV9
CDR3 protein: CASSPSGPSTDTQYF

clone size: -
V gene: TRBV6-2/TRBV6-3
CDR3 protein: CASSLRTSGRETQYF

clone size: -
V gene: TRBV19
CDR3 protein: CASSPTASTDTQYF

clone size: -
V gene: TRBV6-5
CDR3 protein: CASSSTGGRDTQYF

clone size: -
V gene: TRBV11-3
CDR3 protein: CASSSRTSGSSDTQYF

clone size: -
V gene: TRBV29-1
CDR3 protein: CSVEEGLAGFNEQFF

clone size: -
V gene: TRBV19
CDR3 protein: CASSPGHKNTEAFF

clone size: -
V gene: TRBV29-1
CDR3 protein: CSVGLRENTGELFF

clone size: -
V gene: TRBV27
CDR3 protein: CASCTGNSPLHF

clone size: -
V gene: TRBV11-2
CDR3 protein: CASSLVGGAYNEQFF

clone size: -
V gene: TRBV5-4
CDR3 protein: CASSPDRRDYGYTF

clone size: -
V gene: TRBV28
CDR3 protein: CASSIRGGFYEQYF

clone size: -
V gene: TRBV7-9
CDR3 protein: CASSLLQETQYF

clone size: few
V gene: TRBV30
CDR3 protein: CAWSRGSPYEQYF

clone size: -
V gene: TRBV2
CDR3 protein: CASLAGVYTDTQYF

clone size: -
V gene: TRBV28
CDR3 protein: CASSLRGNSGANVLTF

clone size: -
V gene: TRBV18
CDR3 protein: CASSPDRVNTEAFF

clone size: once
V gene: TRBV7-9
CDR3 protein: CASSFGGADQPQHF

clone size: -
V gene: TRBV19
CDR3 protein: CASSRGTGADTQYF

clone size: -
V gene: TRBV19
CDR3 protein: CASSEMRDNEQFF

clone size: -
V gene: TRBV4-3
CDR3 protein: CASSQDGTGNYEQYF

clone size: -
V gene: TRBV19
CDR3 protein: CASSIRGAQAQETQYF

clone size: -
V gene: TRBV7-2
CDR3 protein: CASSLIAGGPGEQYF

clone size: medium-sized
V gene: TRBV18
CDR3 protein: CASSPLPTGGNSPLHF

clone size: -
V gene: TRBV3-1/TRBV3-2
CDR3 protein: CASSLQAGYYNEQFF

clone size: -
V gene: TRBV19
CDR3 protein: CASSILRTEVSGNTIYF

clone size: -
V gene: TRBV2
CDR3 protein: CASRHSFNQPQHF

clone size: -
V gene: TRBV2
CDR3 protein: CASCGLAGTQYF